This entry lists 11 T cell receptor beta chains sequenced from one sample in a study of memory CD4+ T cells and cytomegalovirus serostatus. Libraries were prepared by immunoSEQ multiplex PCR; TCRdb keeps only in-frame clonotypes and omits some of them. The table has 50,000 or so clones, 70% to 85% seen once. The sort gate was single viable CD3+CD4+CD8-CD45RO+ cells for memory CD4+ T cells. The specimen was memory CD4+ T cells from blood. The receptors were gathered from an adult in good health and CMV-seronegative.

J is TRBJ1-2 and V is TRBV30, with 11 bases that match TRBD1. V dropped 0 bases and J dropped 8; count of bases not matched to a gene: 5. CDR1 is GTSNPN and CDR2 is SVGIG in the germline V gene (reference sequence). The CDR3 length is 14 residues. CDR3 coding DNA: TGTGCCTGGAGTGTACGGGGACAGGGGGTGGGCTACACCTTC. Amino acid sequence: CAWSVRGQGVGYTF. The full variable domain, its missing parts supplied by reference TRBV30 and TRBJ1-2, is SQTIHQWPATLVQPVGSPLSLECTVEGTSNPNLYWYRQAAGRGLQLLFYSVGIGQISSEVPQNLSASRPQDRQFILSSKKLLLSDSGFYLCAWSVRGQGVGYTFGSGTRLTVV.

This chain links TRBV30 with TRBJ2-5; D remains unclear. CDR1 GTSNPN and CDR2 SVGIG come from the germline V gene (reference sequence). V lost 0 bases to trimming and J lost 2 bases, with 16 bases between them. This CDR3 is 16 amino acids long. Here the CDR3 reads CAWSVDGSGPQETQYF. The CDR3 DNA is TGTGCCTGGAGTGTAGACGGCAGTGGGCCACAAGAGACCCAGTACTTC. The full variable domain, its missing parts supplied by reference TRBV30 and TRBJ2-5, is SQTIHQWPATLVQPVGSPLSLECTVEGTSNPNLYWYRQAAGRGLQLLFYSVGIGQISSEVPQNLSASRPQDRQFILSSKKLLLSDSGFYLCAWSVDGSGPQETQYFGPGTRLLVL.

The chain's CDR3 is CASSRSEVGNQPQHF. Here the CDR3 DNA reads TGCGCCAGCAGTCGTTCAGAAGTGGGCAATCAGCCCCAGCATTTT. V gene TRBV23-1 combines with J gene TRBJ1-5; D uncertain. TRBV23-1 is an ORF for which the function is uncertain. The V end was cut by 4 bases, the J end by 2 bases, with 12 bases between. The CDR3 totals 15 residues.

The J gene is TRBJ1-1, the V gene TRBV6-1; D possibly corresponds to TRBD1 (5 bases). Trimming removed 3 bases from V and 10 bases from J, with 12 bases in between. CDR1 is MNHNS, CDR2 SASEGT, per germline. This CDR3 spans 12 amino acids. The CDR3 here is CASSDGHIGAFF. In DNA, the CDR3 is TGTGCCAGCAGTGATGGACACATCGGAGCTTTCTTT.

This rearrangement joins TRBV5-4 to TRBJ1-6; no clear D. The CDR3 is 16 residues long. Germline V lookup: CDR1 SGHNT, CDR2 YYREEE (reference sequence). V was clipped by 0 bases and J by 4 bases, with 11 bases between them. For the CDR3, the DNA is TGTGCCAGCAGCTTGGCCGCCGGATCGTATAATTCACCCCTCCACTTT. Its protein product is CASSLAAGSYNSPLHF. Variable domain in full (rest from reference TRBV5-4 and TRBJ1-6): ETGVTQSPTHLIKTRGQQVTLRCSSQSGHNTVSWYQQALGQGPQFIFQYYREEENGRGNFPPRFSGLQFPNYSSELNVNALELDDSALYLCASSLAAGSYNSPLHFGNGTRLTVT.

The chain employs TRBV5-1 and TRBJ2-5; 14 positions match TRBD2. CDR3 length: 18 amino acids. CDR1 and CDR2 (germline): SGHRS, YFSETQ. V trimming: 3 bases; J trimming: 1 base; junction bases outside the gene matches: 8. The CDR3 DNA sequence: TGCGCCAGCAGCTCCGGGACTAGCGGGAGCGGGGCCCAAGAGACCCAGTACTTC. It is translated as CASSSGTSGSGAQETQYF.

The chain couples TRBV7-9 to TRBJ1-2; possibly TRBD1 for D (6 bases). Germline CDR1 and CDR2: SEHNR and FQNEAQ (reference sequence). This CDR3 is 14 amino acids long. The ends were cut back, 5 bases at V and 7 bases at J, with 17 bases in the middle. The CDR3 DNA reads as TGTGCCAGCAGCGCGGCCGACAGGATCGGTGGCTACACCTTC. It codes for CASSAADRIGGYTF.

The table lists this clone with a few counts. V and J are TRBV19 and TRBJ2-2, with 10 bases identical to TRBD2. Germline V gene data show CDR1 as LNHDA and CDR2 as SQIVND (reference sequence). V lost 6 bases to trimming and J lost 1 base; unmatched junction nucleotides: 2. This CDR3 comprises 15 residues. Written as DNA, the CDR3 is TGTGCCAGTAGCCGACTAGCGGGGAACACCGGGGAGCTGTTTTTT. Translation: CASSRLAGNTGELFF.

The chain links TRBV19 to TRBJ1-1; D is unclear. The CDR3 totals 13 residues. Trimming cost V 6 bases and J 2 bases, with 10 bases left between them. Germline lookup yields CDR1 LNHDA and CDR2 SQIVND (reference sequence). CDR3 in amino acids: CASRNSRNTEAFF. The CDR3 DNA reads as TGTGCCAGTAGGAACAGCAGAAACACTGAAGCTTTCTTT.

The chain uses TRBV11-1 and TRBJ2-5; perhaps TRBD1 as D (6 bases). The CDR3 spans 13 residues. The germline CDR1 and CDR2 sequences are SGHAT and FQDESV (reference sequence). Between the trimmed V and J ends, which lost 6 bases and 5 bases, there was a span of 13 bases. The CDR3 loop is CASSLSRGETQYF. CDR3 bases: TGTGCCAGCAGTCTGAGTAGGGGGGAGACCCAGTACTTC. The full variable domain, with the rest looked up from reference TRBV11-1 and TRBJ2-5, is EAEVAQSPRYKITEKSQAVAFWCDPISGHATLYWYRQILGQGPELLVQFQDESVVDDSQLPKDRFSAERLKGVDSTLKIQPAELGDSAMYLCASSLSRGETQYFGPGTRLLVL.

The rearrangement uses TRBV28 and TRBJ2-1; 11 bases line up with TRBD2. Losses at the gene ends were 6 bases for V and 6 bases for J; bases not matched to a gene: 7. This CDR3 has 15 amino acids. Germline-derived CDR1 and CDR2 are MDHEN and SYDVKM. The CDR3 here is CASSIRLAGSNEQFF. CDR3 bases: TGTGCCAGCAGCATTCGACTAGCGGGGAGCAATGAGCAGTTCTTC.